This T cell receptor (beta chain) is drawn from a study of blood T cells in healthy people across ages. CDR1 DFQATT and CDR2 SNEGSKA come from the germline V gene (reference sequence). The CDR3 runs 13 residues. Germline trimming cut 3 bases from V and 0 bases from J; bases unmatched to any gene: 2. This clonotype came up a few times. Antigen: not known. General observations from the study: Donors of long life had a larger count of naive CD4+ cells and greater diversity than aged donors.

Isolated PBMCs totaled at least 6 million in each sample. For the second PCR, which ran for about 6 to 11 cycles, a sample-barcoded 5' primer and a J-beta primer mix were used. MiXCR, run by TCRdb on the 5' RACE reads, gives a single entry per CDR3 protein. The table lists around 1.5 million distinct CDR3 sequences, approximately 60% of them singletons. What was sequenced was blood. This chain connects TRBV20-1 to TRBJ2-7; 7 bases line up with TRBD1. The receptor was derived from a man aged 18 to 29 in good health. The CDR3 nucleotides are TGCAGTGCTAGGTCAGGGGGCTCCTACGAGCAGTACTTC. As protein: CSARSGGSYEQYF.